The clone carrying this T cell receptor beta chain has a handful of counts. The data were obtained in a study of blood T cell repertoires in COVID-19. Whole-study context: Material from acute and convalescent COVID-19 was sourced from the United States, Italy and Spain. T cells, B-cell-depleted T cells, or PBMCs provided the cDNA or gDNA that served as material.

Study processing details: The assay estimated nucleated cells by amplifying reference gene primers. Produced via immunoSEQ multiplex PCR; TCRdb's table is partial and in-frame only. That table gives V, J and clone size, and the DNA gave D and trimming. The table has about 230,000 clones, 75% to 85% seen once. Germline V gene data show CDR1 as KGHSH and CDR2 as LQKENI. This CDR3 contains 13 residues. The ends were cut back, 2 bases at V and 9 bases at J, with 11 bases in the middle. The sequence came from a woman aged 40 to 50 who had recovered from COVID-19. The chain recombines TRBV18 with TRBJ2-1, with D possibly being TRBD1 (5 bases). Sequenced sample: peripheral blood. The CDR3 loop reads CASSPGQGGEQFF. The CDR3 nucleotides read TGTGCCAGCTCACCAGGGCAGGGTGGTGAGCAGTTCTTC. Full variable domain (outside the CDR3, taken from reference TRBV18 and TRBJ2-1): NAGVMQNPRHLVRRRGQEARLRCSPMKGHSHVYWYRQLPEEGLKFMVYLQKENIIDESGMPKERFSAEFPKEGPSILRIQQVVRGDSAAYFCASSPGQGGEQFFGPGTRLTVL.